The 19 T cell receptor beta chains reported below all come from one sample, sequenced in a study of tumor-infiltrating lymphocytes in primary liver carcinoma. TCR beta cDNA was reverse-transcribed from 400 to 500 ng of total RNA. The reaction used a constant-region primer and ProtoScript II reverse transcriptase. Three rounds of nested multiplex PCR with slightly modified ARM-PCR produced TCR beta libraries. PCR rounds one and two used TRBV1-TRBV30 forward primers with a C-beta reverse primer for around 11 cycles each. TCRdb re-called the multiplex PCR reads through MiXCR, storing one row per CDR3 protein. There are about 320,000 distinct CDR3 sequences in the sample; less than 75% occur only once, and 9% lies in the top ten. Germline DNA was extracted alongside blood RNA, which was obtained from unsorted whole blood. The sample consisted of peripheral blood. Receptor source: a man aged 35-49 years with primary liver carcinoma and hepatitis B virus infection.

A remark on this clonotype: This clone may be a read error of a much larger clone one base away. This chain links TRBV10-3 with TRBJ2-7; TRBD2 agrees at 8 bases. CDR3 length: 14 residues. Unmatched junction bases numbered 5, after V lost 4 bases and J lost 3 bases. Germline CDR1 reads ENHRY; CDR2 reads SYGVKD. CDR3 loop: CAISGTSWSYEQYF. The CDR3 nucleotides read TGTGCCATCAGTGGGACTAGCTGGAGCTACGAGCAGTACTTC.

Many counts were recorded for this clonotype. This chain connects TRBV4-2 to TRBJ2-3; TRBD2 aligns across 8 bases. The CDR3 extends over 16 amino acids. V lost 1 base, J lost 3 bases, and 6 bases stayed unmatched. Germline CDR1 is LGHNA and CDR2 is YNFKEQ. The CDR3, as DNA: TGTGCCAGCAGCCAAGTGAGAGCGGGAGTGACAGATACGCAGTATTTT. Its translation is CASSQVRAGVTDTQYF.

V gene TRBV30 combines with J gene TRBJ2-4; D is undetermined. CDR1 and CDR2 (germline): GTSNPN, SVGIG (reference sequence). Trimming took 2 bases from V and 7 from J, leaving 9 bases between them. The CDR3 totals 12 residues. CDR3 amino acids: CAWSIRSNIQYF. CDR3 nucleotide sequence: TGTGCCTGGAGTATCCGAAGTAACATTCAGTACTTC.

Note on this clonotype: This could be a read error, since a much larger clone is one nucleotide away. The CDR3 region is CASSQVWETQYF. The CDR3 DNA sequence: TGTGCCAGCAGCCAAGTTTGGGAGACCCAGTACTTC. The chain is built from TRBV14 and TRBJ2-5; D is uncertain. The germline gives CDR1 SGHDN, CDR2 FVKESK. CDR3 size: 12 residues. Trimming cost V 1 base and J 5 bases, with 5 bases left between them.

Comment on this clonotype: The junction differs from germline at one of its ends, possibly a read error. The genes are TRBV5-4 and TRBJ2-1; 7 positions agree with TRBD2. The CDR3 spans 19 residues. The germline V gene encodes CDR1 SGHNT and CDR2 YYREEE (reference sequence). This chain's CDR3 is CASSDVGGGGLRSINVQFF. The CDR3 DNA reads as TGTGCCAGCAGCGATGTGGGAGGTGGGGGACTAAGATCCATAAATGTGCAGTTCTTC.

Concerning this clonotype itself: A read error may produce the germline difference seen at one junction end. The chain combines TRBV19 with TRBJ1-6, with TRBD1 matching over 7 bases. The CDR3 consists of 12 residues. Germline-derived CDR1 and CDR2 are LNHDA and SQIVND (reference sequence). The DNA of the CDR3 is TGTGCCAGTTCCGGGACAGATTCACCCCTCCGCTTT. This codes for CASSGTDSPLRF.

Concerning this clonotype: A read error may be the cause here, since a much bigger clone is one base away. This sequence joins TRBV6-2 or TRBV6-3 and TRBJ2-1; TRBD2 aligns across 7 bases. V lost 2 bases, J lost 9 bases, and 4 bases stayed unmatched. Germline V CDR1 and CDR2: MNHEY, SVGEGT. The CDR3 is 13 residues long. CDR3 DNA sequence: TGTGCCAGCAGTTACGGACTAGTGGCTGAGCAGTTCTTC. Its translation is CASSYGLVAEQFF.

Remarks on this clonotype: A much larger clonotype is one base distant, so this may be a read error. V usage is TRBV12-3 or TRBV12-4 and J usage is TRBJ2-3; unclear D gene. The CDR3 covers 16 residues. The V and J ends lost 5 bases and 5 bases respectively, with 20 bases between them. CDR3 sequence (DNA): TGTGCCAGCAGTCTCCACCTAGTCCGTGGAAGAGATACGCAGTATTTT. Protein product: CASSLHLVRGRDTQYF.

This clonotype was detected many times. V is TRBV6-5 and J is TRBJ2-1; 7 bases map to TRBD2. Germline CDR1 is MNHEY and CDR2 is SVGAGI. This CDR3 is 13 amino acids long. V gave up 0 bases and J gave up 11 bases; unmatched junction bases: 4. The CDR3, as DNA: TGTGCCAGCAGTTACTCGAGCGGGGCTAAGCAGTTCTTC. This codes for CASSYSSGAKQFF.

At least ten counts were recorded for this clonotype. The chain has TRBV6-1 and TRBJ2-7, with a weak D call TRBD1 (5 bases). Per germline, CDR1 MNHNS and CDR2 SASEGT. This CDR3 spans 14 amino acids. Trimming removed 3 bases at V and 0 bases at J, with 9 bases between. The CDR3 sequence: CASSDSTGSYEQYF. DNA for the CDR3: TGTGCCAGCAGTGACTCCACAGGCTCCTACGAGCAGTACTTC.

There are a few counts of this clonotype. The J gene is TRBJ2-2, the V gene TRBV7-9; TRBD1 is a possible D gene (6 bases). CDR3 size: 14 residues. The V and J ends lost 3 bases and 8 bases respectively, with 13 bases between them. Germline CDR1 and CDR2: SEHNR and FQNEAQ (reference sequence). In nucleotides, the CDR3 is TGTGCCAGCAGCTTGGGCCAGGGGCTGGGGGAGCTGTTTTTT. Its translation is CASSLGQGLGELFF.

The chain recombines TRBV28 with TRBJ2-7, with 8 bases lining up with TRBD1. Germline assignment: CDR1 MDHEN and CDR2 SYDVKM. There are 15 residues in the CDR3. Losses at the gene ends were 6 bases for V and 4 bases for J; bases not matched to a gene: 11. The chain's CDR3 is CASSGAGTGEYEQYF. CDR3 coding DNA: TGTGCCAGCAGCGGAGCCGGGACAGGAGAGTACGAGCAGTACTTC.

This clonotype was picked up many times. The rearrangement joins TRBV10-3 to TRBJ1-1; D call uncertain. The CDR3 spans 13 residues. Per the germline V gene, CDR1 is ENHRY and CDR2 is SYGVKD. Trimming removed 4 bases from V and 1 base from J, with 7 bases in between. The CDR3, as DNA: TGTGCCATCAGTGGGGGAGGGAACACTGAAGCTTTCTTT. Its translation is CAISGGGNTEAFF.

This clonotype appeared a single time. This sequence may be a read error, since a much larger clone differs from it by one base. This sequence joins TRBV5-6 and TRBJ1-2; 10 bases agree with TRBD1. Trimming took 5 bases from V and 10 from J; bases not matched to a gene: 8. The CDR3 sequence is 13 residues long. Germline V CDR1 and CDR2: SGHDT, YYEEEE. This CDR3 reads CASSHGTGAHYTF. CDR3 DNA sequence: TGTGCCAGCAGTCACGGGACAGGGGCGCACTACACCTTC.

This clonotype has a handful of counts. V is TRBV6-5 and J is TRBJ2-1; 13 bases match TRBD2. There are 17 residues in the CDR3. CDR1 is MNHEY and CDR2 is SVGAGI in the germline V gene. With V trimmed by 6 bases and J by 3 bases, 8 bases remained unmatched. CDR3 sequence: CASRGTSGNWVYNEQFF. CDR3 coding DNA: TGTGCCAGCAGGGGGACTAGCGGGAATTGGGTCTACAATGAGCAGTTCTTC.

In its sample, this clonotype was seen once. The conserved final phenylalanine or tryptophan is absent from the CDR3, which likely points to a read error. The chain recombines TRBV4-3 with TRBJ1-5; possible D gene TRBD1, 5 bases. The CDR3 runs to 17 residues. Germline V gives CDR1 LGHNA, CDR2 YSLEER. The CDR3 DNA sequence: TGCGCCAGCAGCCAAGGTTACCAAGGGGAAGGCAATGAGCCCCAGCATTTA. This translates into CASSQGYQGEGNEPQHL.

The chain joins TRBV30 to TRBJ2-1; D uncertain. The germline V gene has CDR1 GTSNPN and CDR2 SVGIG (reference sequence). The CDR3 is 11 residues long. The V and J ends lost 7 bases and 12 bases respectively, with 16 bases between them. CDR3 nucleotide sequence: TGTGCCTATGCAGCCTCTATCGCGCAGTTCTTC. Translating it yields CAYAASIAQFF.

This clonotype was counted a single time. A read error may be the cause here, since a much bigger clone is one base away. V is TRBV6-5 and J is TRBJ2-3; unclear D gene. CDR3 size: 12 residues. Germline V gene data show CDR1 as MNHEY and CDR2 as SVGAGI. The CDR3 region has the DNA TGTGTCAGCAGCTCTCTCGGCGATACGCAGTATTTT. It is translated as CVSSSLGDTQYF.

Concerning this clonotype: This may be a read error: a much more frequent sequence differs by one nucleotide. The J gene is TRBJ2-3, the V gene TRBV6-5; no definite D call. Trimming removed 7 bases at V and 6 bases at J, with 14 bases between. CDR1 is MNHEY and CDR2 is SVGAGI in the germline V gene. The CDR3 loop spans 13 amino acids. Written as DNA, the CDR3 is TGTGCCAGCAACCGGACCCCTACGGATACGCAGTATTTT. Amino acid sequence: CASNRTPTDTQYF.